These 24 T cell receptor beta chains came from one sample sequenced in a study of pediatric ulcerative colitis (dated by TCRdb to the late 2010s). Library method: the immunoSEQ multiplex PCR assay. TCRdb provides this immuneACCESS table in a form limited to in-frame rearrangements. Some clones are lacking; in checked studies, under half of them reflect an unresolved V gene, and why the rest are absent is not known. The sample data list 60,000 to 75,000 clones, and over 70% of these were observed just once. The ten largest clones represent about 5.2% of the sample. The sample consisted of blood. The receptor set was obtained from a boy aged 5-17 years with moderate ulcerative colitis.

This clone was picked up a small number of times. The chain joins TRBV30 to TRBJ1-1; no definite D call. Germline-derived CDR1 and CDR2 are GTSNPN and SVGIG (reference sequence). This CDR3 spans 13 amino acids. V dropped 2 bases and J dropped 4 bases, with 11 bases sitting between them. This CDR3 reads CAWSPQVLTEAFF. DNA for the CDR3: TGTGCCTGGAGTCCCCAGGTTCTCACTGAAGCTTTCTTT.

This chain uses TRBV19 with TRBJ1-2; the match to TRBD1 covers 9 bases. J was trimmed by 7 bases and V by 10 bases; bases with no gene match: 7. The CDR3 spans 12 residues. Germline V CDR1 and CDR2: LNHDA, SQIVND (reference sequence). The CDR3 reads CATLTGGLGYTF. CDR3 coding DNA: TGTGCCACCCTAACAGGGGGCCTTGGCTACACCTTC.

V is TRBV6-1 and J is TRBJ2-7; D is ambiguous. CDR1 is MNHNS, CDR2 SASEGT, per germline. The CDR3 covers 13 residues. V lost 1 base, J lost 3 bases, and 7 bases lay in between. The CDR3 DNA sequence: TGTGCCAGCAGTGAAGGAACGAGCTACGAGCAGTACTTC. It encodes CASSEGTSYEQYF.

The V and J genes are TRBV7-2 and TRBJ2-5, with 11 bases that match TRBD2. After removal of 5 bases from V and 1 base from J, the junction contained 9 bases not matched to a gene. The germline gives CDR1 SGHTA, CDR2 FQGNSA. The CDR3 covers 17 residues. For the CDR3, the DNA is TGTGCCAGCAGCCTATGGGGGCTAGCGGGAGGCCAAGAGACCCAGTACTTC. This gives the protein CASSLWGLAGGQETQYF.

This clone turned up a few times. The J gene is TRBJ1-1, the V gene TRBV9; D not certain. The CDR3 has 14 amino acids. V was pared by 4 bases and J by 7 bases, with 17 bases between. Germline V gene data show CDR1 as SGDLS and CDR2 as YYNGEE. The CDR3 DNA reads as TGTGCCAGCAGCCCGGTGTCGTTGGGAATTGAAGCTTTCTTT. It translates to CASSPVSLGIEAFF.

The chain combines TRBV27 with TRBJ2-3; 8 positions match TRBD1. Germline CDR1 and CDR2: MNHEY and SMNVEV (reference sequence). The CDR3 has 17 residues. Trimming took 5 bases from V and 3 from J; bases not matched to a gene: 13. CDR3 amino acids: CASSPLGTGFKTDTQYF. In nucleotides, the CDR3 is TGTGCCAGCAGTCCCCTCGGGACAGGCTTTAAGACAGATACGCAGTATTTT.

The sample holds one count of this clone. The V and J genes are TRBV29-1 and TRBJ2-5; D may be TRBD2 (6 bases). The CDR3 contains 14 residues. Between the trimmed V and J ends, which lost 5 bases and 5 bases, there was a span of 18 bases. The germline gives CDR1 SQVTM, CDR2 ANQGSEA. In DNA form, the CDR3 reads TGCAGCGTTACCCACGGGGGTCCGACGGAGACCCAGTACTTC. It yields the protein CSVTHGGPTETQYF. Full variable domain (remainder filled in from reference TRBV29-1 and TRBJ2-5): SAVISQKPSRDICQRGTSLTIQCQVDSQVTMMFWYRQQPGQSLTLIATANQGSEATYESGFVIDKFPISRPNLTFSTLTVSNMSPEDSSIYLCSVTHGGPTETQYFGPGTRLLVL.

The sample holds a few counts of this clone. The rearrangement joins TRBV15 to TRBJ1-1, with TRBD1 identical over 8 bases. This CDR3 comprises 13 residues. The germline gives CDR1 LNHNV, CDR2 YYDKDF (reference sequence). J gave up 10 bases and V 1 base, and 5 bases lay outside the gene matches. The CDR3, as DNA: TGTGCCACCAGCAGAGGCCCGACAGGGGCAGCTTTCTTT. This gives the protein CATSRGPTGAAFF.

V usage is TRBV7-2 and J usage is TRBJ2-5, with TRBD1 as a possible D gene (5 bases). V dropped 1 base and J dropped 2 bases, with 11 bases sitting between them. Per germline, CDR1 SGHTA and CDR2 FQGNSA. CDR3 length equals 15 residues. In DNA form, the CDR3 reads TGTGCCAGCAGCTTAGTCAGGGTTGGGCAAGAGACCCAGTACTTC. Its translation: CASSLVRVGQETQYF.

This clone occurred a few times. The V and J genes are TRBV7-9 and TRBJ1-2, with 8 nucleotides matching TRBD1. V shed 5 bases, J shed 0 bases, and the junction held 8 bases outside the gene matches. Germline lookup yields CDR1 SEHNR and CDR2 FQNEAQ (reference sequence). This CDR3 contains 16 residues. This chain's CDR3 is CASSHRGQGPNYGYTF. CDR3 nucleotide sequence: TGTGCCAGCAGCCATCGTGGACAGGGCCCTAACTATGGCTACACCTTC.

V and J are TRBV7-2 and TRBJ1-3; 10 bases line up with TRBD1. CDR1 and CDR2 (germline): SGHTA, FQGNSA. The CDR3 extends over 14 amino acids. Unmatched junction bases numbered 6, after V lost 5 bases and J lost 8 bases. The CDR3 spells CASSLGQGVYTIYF. The CDR3 nucleotides are TGTGCCAGCAGCCTAGGACAGGGGGTGTACACCATATATTTT.

Only one count was recorded for this clone. One junction end disagrees with the germline gene, perhaps due to a read error. This chain connects TRBV25-1 to TRBJ2-3; possibly TRBD2 for D (5 bases). Germline V gene sequence: CDR1 MGHDK, CDR2 SYGVNS. The CDR3 has 17 residues. The CDR3 reads CASSERESRSGTHTQYF. In DNA form, the CDR3 reads TGTGCCAGCAGTGAACGAGAAAGTAGGAGCGGCACACATACGCAGTATTTT. Together with reference TRBV25-1 and TRBJ2-3, the CDR3 gives the full variable domain: EADIYQTPRYLVIGTGKKITLECSQTMGHDKMYWYQQDPGMELHLIHYSYGVNSTEKGDLSSESTVSRIRTEHFPLTLESARPSHTSQYLCASSERESRSGTHTQYFGPGTRLTVL.

The chain couples TRBV4-1 to TRBJ2-5, with TRBD2 identical over 13 bases. The CDR3 runs to 16 residues. V was pared by 3 bases and J by 5 bases, with 6 bases of the junction left unmatched. From germline, CDR1 is MGHRA and CDR2 YSYEKL. The CDR3 DNA reads as TGCGCCAGCAGCCACACTAGCGGGGGGGCCGTGGAGACCCAGTACTTC. It translates to CASSHTSGGAVETQYF.

The V and J genes are TRBV15 and TRBJ1-3; TRBD1 might be the D (6 bases). The germline V and J ends were trimmed by 0 bases and 5 bases, with 8 bases remaining between them. This CDR3 spans 14 amino acids. From germline, CDR1 is LNHNV and CDR2 YYDKDF (reference sequence). For the CDR3, the DNA is TGTGCCACCAGCAGAGAAGACAGGAGAAACACCATATATTTT. Translated, it gives CATSREDRRNTIYF. The whole variable domain, filled in from reference TRBV15 and TRBJ1-3, reads DAMVIQNPRYQVTQFGKPVTLSCSQTLNHNVMYWYQQKSSQAPKLLFHYYDKDFNNEADTPDNFQSRRPNTSFCFLDIRSPGLGDTAMYLCATSREDRRNTIYFGEGSWLTVV.

J is TRBJ2-3 and V is TRBV4-1; 12 bases line up with TRBD1. The CDR3 totals 15 residues. V lost 6 bases and J lost 7; bases outside the gene matches: 8. Germline V gene data show CDR1 as MGHRA and CDR2 as YSYEKL. CDR3 region: CASSMGQGARNTQYF. The CDR3 DNA follows: TGCGCCAGCAGTATGGGACAGGGGGCTCGAAATACGCAGTATTTT.

The chain links TRBV10-3 to TRBJ1-5; D is unresolved. Germline-derived CDR1 and CDR2 are ENHRY and SYGVKD. V was clipped by 3 bases and J by 11 bases, with 23 bases between them. CDR3 size: 16 residues. The CDR3, as DNA: TGTGCCATCAGTGACCTCCCGATAGGTTCCCGCTCCGCCCAGCATTTT. Its translation: CAISDLPIGSRSAQHF.

The chain recombines TRBV30 with TRBJ2-7; D ambiguous. The CDR3 is made up of 11 amino acids. Germline V gene lookup returns CDR1 GTSNPN and CDR2 SVGIG (reference sequence). V lost 4 bases and J lost 4, with 8 bases in between. The chain's CDR3 is CAWNRDYEQYF. The CDR3 DNA sequence: TGTGCCTGGAATAGGGATTACGAGCAGTACTTC.

V is TRBV5-4 and J is TRBJ2-1, with 8 bases lining up with TRBD2. The CDR3 length is 15 residues. Germline CDR1 reads SGHNT; CDR2 reads YYREEE (reference sequence). Trimming took 1 base from V and 4 from J; bases not matched to a gene: 4. CDR3 nucleotides: TGTGCCAGCAGCTTGACTAGCGGAGGGTACAATGAGCAGTTCTTC. It specifies CASSLTSGGYNEQFF.

The rearrangement uses TRBV29-1 and TRBJ1-5; TRBD1 is a possible D gene (6 bases). In germline, CDR1 is SQVTM, CDR2 ANQGSEA. Trimming removed 8 bases at V and 4 bases at J, with 15 bases between. This CDR3 spans 13 amino acids. CDR3 sequence: CSTGAGGNQPQHF. The CDR3 DNA reads TGCAGCACGGGGGCGGGGGGGAATCAGCCCCAGCATTTT.

V and J are TRBV30 and TRBJ1-5; tentative D call: TRBD1 (5 bases). Germline V gives CDR1 GTSNPN, CDR2 SVGIG (reference sequence). The length of the CDR3 is 14 residues. V dropped 0 bases and J dropped 5 bases, with 11 bases sitting between them. The CDR3 sequence: CAWSVGGEHQPQHF. CDR3 nucleotides: TGTGCCTGGAGTGTCGGAGGGGAACATCAGCCCCAGCATTTT. Full variable domain (missing parts from reference TRBV30 and TRBJ1-5): SQTIHQWPATLVQPVGSPLSLECTVEGTSNPNLYWYRQAAGRGLQLLFYSVGIGQISSEVPQNLSASRPQDRQFILSSKKLLLSDSGFYLCAWSVGGEHQPQHFGDGTRLSIL.

This clone was recorded only once. One end of the junction is discordant with germline, which a read error may explain. This chain joins TRBV12-5 and TRBJ2-1; weak D call: TRBD1 (7 bases). CDR3 length: 15 residues. Germline CDR1 is LGHNT and CDR2 is FRNRAP. CDR3 sequence (DNA): TGTGCTGGTGGTTTGTCCCCGACAGGGAGGAATGAGCAGTTCTTC. Translating it yields CAGGLSPTGRNEQFF. The full variable domain, rest sourced from reference TRBV12-5 and TRBJ2-1, is DARVTQTPRHKVTEMGQEVTMRCQPILGHNTVFWYRQTMMQGLELLAYFRNRAPLDDSGMPKDRFSAEMPDATLATLKIQPSEPRDSAVYFCAGGLSPTGRNEQFFGPGTRLTVL.

The chain employs TRBV7-6 and TRBJ1-2; D uncertain. Germline CDR1 SGHVS, CDR2 FNYEAQ. The CDR3 covers 11 residues. The germline V and J ends were trimmed by 3 bases and 8 bases, with 7 bases remaining between them. The CDR3 loop reads CASSFGVGYTF. CDR3 nucleotide sequence: TGTGCCAGCAGCTTTGGGGTCGGCTACACCTTC.

V and J are TRBV23-1 and TRBJ1-1, with D unclear. TRBV23-1 is placed among ORFs of uncertain function. Trimming took off 5 bases at V and 1 base at J, with 5 bases between the two ends. The CDR3 extends over 12 amino acids. The CDR3 sequence is CASSNRNTEAFF. In DNA form, the CDR3 reads TGCGCCAGCAGTAACAGGAACACTGAAGCTTTCTTT.

This clone was detected a few times. This rearrangement joins TRBV29-1 to TRBJ1-1; D is undetermined. This CDR3 region has 12 residues. Per the germline V gene, CDR1 is SQVTM and CDR2 is ANQGSEA. V was clipped by 1 base and J by 10 bases, with 13 bases between them. CDR3 amino acids: CSVEASAEGAFF. The CDR3 DNA sequence: TGCAGCGTTGAAGCATCGGCCGAGGGAGCTTTCTTT.